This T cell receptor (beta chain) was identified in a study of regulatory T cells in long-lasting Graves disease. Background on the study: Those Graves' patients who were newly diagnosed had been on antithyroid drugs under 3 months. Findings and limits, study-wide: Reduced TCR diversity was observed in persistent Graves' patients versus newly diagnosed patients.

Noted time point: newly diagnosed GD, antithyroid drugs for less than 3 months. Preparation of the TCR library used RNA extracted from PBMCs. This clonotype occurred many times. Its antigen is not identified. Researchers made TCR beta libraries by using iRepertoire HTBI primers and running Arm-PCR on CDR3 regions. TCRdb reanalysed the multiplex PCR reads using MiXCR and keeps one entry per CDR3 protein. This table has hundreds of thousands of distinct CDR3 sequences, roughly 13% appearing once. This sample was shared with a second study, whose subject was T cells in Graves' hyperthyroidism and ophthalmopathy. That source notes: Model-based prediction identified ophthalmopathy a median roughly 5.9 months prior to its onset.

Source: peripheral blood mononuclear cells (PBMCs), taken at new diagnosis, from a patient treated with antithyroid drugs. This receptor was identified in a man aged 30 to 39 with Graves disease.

CDR3 region: CASSGGPSSTDTQYF. In nucleotides, the CDR3 is TGTGCCAGCAGCGGGGGGCCCTCTAGCACAGATACGCAGTATTTT. The chain is built from TRBV5-4 and TRBJ2-3; D may correspond to TRBD1 or TRBD2 (6 bases each). The ends were cut back, 4 bases at V and 0 bases at J, with 12 bases in the middle. Germline lookup yields CDR1 SGHNT and CDR2 YYREEE (reference sequence). This CDR3 has 15 amino acids. Full variable domain (remainder filled in from reference TRBV5-4 and TRBJ2-3): ETGVTQSPTHLIKTRGQQVTLRCSSQSGHNTVSWYQQALGQGPQFIFQYYREEENGRGNFPPRFSGLQFPNYSSELNVNALELDDSALYLCASSGGPSSTDTQYFGPGTRLTVL.